These 11 T cell receptor beta chains originate from one sample sequenced in a study of T cell responses to AZD1222 COVID-19 vaccine. Clones were sequenced by immunoSEQ multiplex PCR, and TCRdb holds only the in-frame ones, with some missing. This sample yields some 130,000 clones, of which around 90% are seen a single time; 1.5% to 2% belongs to the top ten. Specimen: peripheral blood, collected on day 0 of AZD1222 vaccination. All receptors derive from an adult in good health.

The genes are TRBV3-1 (or the pseudogene TRBV3-2) and TRBJ1-6; D uncertain. CDR1 and CDR2 (germline): LGHDT, YNNKEL (reference sequence). Trimming removed 2 bases at V and 9 bases at J, with 17 bases between. The CDR3 runs 16 residues. The CDR3 nucleotides read TGTGCCAGCAGCCAAATAATAGGCCCAGCGGGTTCACCCCTCCACTTT. Amino acid sequence: CASSQIIGPAGSPLHF.

The V call is TRBV19, the J call TRBJ1-1, with 7 bases lining up with TRBD1. Germline V gene data show CDR1 as LNHDA and CDR2 as SQIVND (reference sequence). After removal of 5 bases from V and 3 bases from J, the junction contained 15 bases not matched to a gene. The CDR3 consists of 17 residues. In nucleotides, the CDR3 is TGTGCCAGTAGTCCCAAGCGCAGACAGGGACTCTACACTGAAGCTTTCTTT. Residues: CASSPKRRQGLYTEAFF.

The chain has TRBV6-1 and TRBJ1-2, with a tentative D call TRBD1 (5 bases). With 4 bases removed from V and 3 bases from J, the gap between germline ends came to 12 bases. Germline CDR1 reads MNHNS; CDR2 reads SASEGT. The CDR3 has 14 amino acids. The CDR3 spells CASSAAGGDYGYTF. The DNA for the CDR3 is TGTGCCAGCAGTGCAGCCGGGGGGGACTATGGCTACACCTTC.

This clone was picked up a small number of times. This chain links TRBV10-2 with TRBJ1-4; D is unresolved. The germline V gene has CDR1 WSHSY and CDR2 SAAADI. The V end lost 0 bases, the J end lost 4 bases, and 6 bases lay between the germline ends. This CDR3 is 14 amino acids long. The CDR3: CASSESRFNEKLFF. CDR3 DNA sequence: TGCGCCAGCAGTGAGTCGAGATTTAATGAAAAACTGTTTTTT.

This rearrangement joins TRBV27 to TRBJ2-2; possible D gene TRBD2, 6 bases. The CDR3 runs to 14 residues. Germline V gene lookup returns CDR1 MNHEY and CDR2 SMNVEV (reference sequence). V was cut by 3 bases and J by 7 bases, with 12 bases left in between. CDR3 region: CASSLGGKDGELFF. The CDR3 DNA follows: TGTGCCAGCAGTTTGGGCGGGAAAGACGGGGAGCTGTTTTTT.

V and J are TRBV30 and TRBJ1-1; D unresolved. Trimming pared 0 bases from V and 1 base from J, leaving 15 bases between. Germline CDR1 and CDR2: GTSNPN and SVGIG (reference sequence). The CDR3 sequence is 16 residues long. The CDR3 here is CAWSVIWSGRNTEAFF. The CDR3 DNA reads TGTGCCTGGAGTGTAATTTGGAGTGGGCGGAACACTGAAGCTTTCTTT.

The chain employs TRBV6-4 and TRBJ2-3; the match to TRBD2 covers 7 bases. The CDR3 loop spans 15 amino acids. J lost 2 bases, V lost 3 bases, and 5 bases had no gene match. Per germline, CDR1 MRHNA and CDR2 SNTAGT. DNA of the CDR3: TGTGCCAGCAGTGATGAAGCGGGGAACACAGATACGCAGTATTTT. Its protein product is CASSDEAGNTDTQYF.

This chain uses TRBV15 with TRBJ2-1; the match to TRBD2 covers 7 bases. The CDR3 runs 16 residues. After removal of 0 bases from V and 7 bases from J, the junction contained 9 bases not matched to a gene. From germline, CDR1 is LNHNV and CDR2 YYDKDF (reference sequence). In DNA form, the CDR3 reads TGTGCCACCAGCAGAGAGACCGGACTAGGGGCAAATGAGCAGTTCTTC. It codes for CATSRETGLGANEQFF.

This chain connects TRBV10-3 to TRBJ1-1, with D tentatively TRBD1 (5 bases). CDR1 is ENHRY, CDR2 SYGVKD, per germline. CDR3 length: 12 amino acids. V was pared by 7 bases and J by 4 bases, with 10 bases between. CDR3 amino acids: CAIKGWGTEAFF. The CDR3, as DNA: TGTGCCATCAAGGGGTGGGGCACTGAAGCTTTCTTT.

This rearrangement joins TRBV6-5 to TRBJ1-2, with D perhaps matching TRBD1 (5 bases). The germline V gene encodes CDR1 MNHEY and CDR2 SVGAGI. CDR3 length: 15 amino acids. V was shortened by 3 bases and J by 8 bases, with 19 bases between the two germline ends. In DNA form, the CDR3 reads TGTGCCAGCAGTTATAAGTCGCAGGGCCCTTACGGCTACACCTTC. Translated: CASSYKSQGPYGYTF.

This clone was observed once. The V call is TRBV7-6, the J call TRBJ2-1, with D possibly called TRBD1 or TRBD2 (5 bases each). The CDR3 spans 19 residues. Germline V gene data show CDR1 as SGHVS and CDR2 as FNYEAQ. V lost 5 bases to trimming and J lost 0 bases, with 23 bases between them. CDR3 amino acids: CASSGKRTYTTDSYNEQFF. Written as DNA, the CDR3 is TGTGCCAGCAGCGGGAAGCGGACATATACCACTGACTCCTACAATGAGCAGTTCTTC.